These T cell receptor beta chains were read from a single sample in a study of OX40 agonist ivuxolimab in advanced cancers. The method was immunoSEQ multiplex PCR; TCRdb's version includes in-frame clones alone and lacks a portion of them. The table shows about 64,000 clones, with 84% occurring only once. The starting material was CD4+ or CD8+ T cells sorted from blood, obtained in a trial of the OX40 agonist ivuxolimab. These receptor sequences come from an adult with an advanced solid tumor such as melanoma, head and neck, liver or kidney cancer. Each CDR3 is given with its conserved first and last residue. Fields, in order: J gene, D gene, clone size, V gene, CDR3 DNA, CDR3 protein. A D gene is named only where the DNA matches it firmly. Clone size, where shown, is once, few, many, or a class for clones that have expanded.

J gene: TRBJ1-5
D gene: TRBD1
clone size: few
V gene: TRBV28
CDR3 DNA: TGTGCCAGCAGGATGACAGGGTACAATCAGCCCCAGCATTTT
CDR3 protein: CASRMTGYNQPQHF

J gene: TRBJ2-1
D gene: NA
clone size: NA
V gene: TRBV27
CDR3 DNA: TGTGCCAGCAGTTCCGACCGCGGGCGCACAGCATACAATGAGCAGTTCTTC
CDR3 protein: CASSSDRGRTAYNEQFF

J gene: TRBJ2-2
D gene: NA
clone size: NA
V gene: TRBV27
CDR3 DNA: TGTGCCAGCAGTTCTAGTGGAGTACGTACTGCCGGGGAGCTGTTTTTT
CDR3 protein: CASSSSGVRTAGELFF

J gene: TRBJ1-2
D gene: NA
clone size: NA
V gene: TRBV10-3
CDR3 DNA: TGTGCCACTGAACAAGAAGAGGGTTATGGCTACACCTTC
CDR3 protein: CATEQEEGYGYTF

J gene: TRBJ1-2
D gene: NA
clone size: few
V gene: TRBV11-3
CDR3 DNA: TGTGCCAGCAGCTCCGGGGATTATGGCTACACCTTC
CDR3 protein: CASSSGDYGYTF

J gene: TRBJ2-7
D gene: TRBD1
clone size: NA
V gene: TRBV6-5
CDR3 DNA: TGTGCCAGCAGAGACAGGGTTTACACCTACGAGCAGTACTTC
CDR3 protein: CASRDRVYTYEQYF

J gene: TRBJ2-3
D gene: NA
clone size: NA
V gene: TRBV6-5
CDR3 DNA: TGTGCCAGCAGTGGATGGGACGACCAGACGAATACGCAGTATTTT
CDR3 protein: CASSGWDDQTNTQYF

J gene: TRBJ2-1
D gene: TRBD2
clone size: once
V gene: TRBV2
CDR3 DNA: TGTGCCAGCAGTGGGACTAGCGGGGGGGCCTGGGTGAATGAGCAGTTCTTC
CDR3 protein: CASSGTSGGAWVNEQFF

J gene: TRBJ1-1
D gene: NA
clone size: NA
V gene: TRBV2
CDR3 DNA: TGTGCCAGCAGTCCCTTTGCCAGTGCGAACACTGAAGCTTTCTTT
CDR3 protein: CASSPFASANTEAFF

J gene: TRBJ2-3
D gene: TRBD2
clone size: NA
V gene: TRBV4-2
CDR3 DNA: TGTGCCAGCAGCCAAGAGGGACTAGCGGGGGACCCAACGCAGTATTTT
CDR3 protein: CASSQEGLAGDPTQYF

J gene: TRBJ1-2
D gene: TRBD1
clone size: NA
V gene: TRBV5-5
CDR3 DNA: TGTGCCAGCAGCTTGGCAGGTGACAGGGTACACTATGGCTACACCTTC
CDR3 protein: CASSLAGDRVHYGYTF

J gene: TRBJ2-1
D gene: NA
clone size: NA
V gene: TRBV7-9
CDR3 DNA: TGTGCCAGCAGGTCGCAGGCTTCCTTGGCTAGCTCCTACAATGAGCAGTTCTTC
CDR3 protein: CASRSQASLASSYNEQFF

J gene: TRBJ1-3
D gene: TRBD1
clone size: NA
V gene: TRBV15
CDR3 DNA: TGTGCCACCAGCAGAATCCAGGGGGCTGCTGGAAACACCATATATTTT
CDR3 protein: CATSRIQGAAGNTIYF

J gene: TRBJ2-2
D gene: NA
clone size: NA
V gene: TRBV4-3
CDR3 DNA: TGCGCCAGCAGCCAGCTGGGGGTCGGGGAGCTGTTTTTT
CDR3 protein: CASSQLGVGELFF

J gene: TRBJ2-4
D gene: TRBD1
clone size: NA
V gene: TRBV5-6
CDR3 DNA: TGTGCCAGCAGCTCTGACAGGGGTGCAAAGGGCATTCAGTACTTC
CDR3 protein: CASSSDRGAKGIQYF

J gene: TRBJ1-2
D gene: TRBD1
clone size: few
V gene: TRBV9
CDR3 DNA: TGTGCCAGCAGCGTTCCGGGGACAGGCTATGGCTACACCTTC
CDR3 protein: CASSVPGTGYGYTF

J gene: TRBJ1-1
D gene: NA
clone size: NA
V gene: TRBV5-5
CDR3 DNA: TGTGCCAGCAGACGCGGGGTCACTGAAGCTTTCTTT
CDR3 protein: CASRRGVTEAFF

J gene: TRBJ1-2
D gene: NA
clone size: NA
V gene: TRBV7-8
CDR3 DNA: TGTGCCAGCAGCTTAGCCAGGGTGACAGACTATGGCTACACCTTC
CDR3 protein: CASSLARVTDYGYTF

J gene: TRBJ2-2
D gene: NA
clone size: NA
V gene: TRBV9
CDR3 DNA: TGTGCCAGCAGCGCATCCCTTGCGGGACTGAACACCGGGGAGCTGTTTTTT
CDR3 protein: CASSASLAGLNTGELFF

J gene: TRBJ1-2
D gene: NA
clone size: NA
V gene: TRBV11-2
CDR3 DNA: TGTGCCAGCGTGAGGCAGGGCCTTAACTATGGCTACACCTTC
CDR3 protein: CASVRQGLNYGYTF

J gene: TRBJ1-5
D gene: NA
clone size: NA
V gene: TRBV2
CDR3 DNA: TGTGCCAGCAGCGGAACCGCTAAGCCCCAGCATTTT
CDR3 protein: CASSGTAKPQHF

J gene: TRBJ2-7
D gene: TRBD2
clone size: NA
V gene: TRBV11-2
CDR3 DNA: TGTGCCAGCAGGACCCGGGGACTAGCCTACGAGCAGTACTTC
CDR3 protein: CASRTRGLAYEQYF

J gene: TRBJ2-7
D gene: NA
clone size: once
V gene: TRBV6-4
CDR3 DNA: TGTGCCAGCAGTGTCAACAGGGACTCCTACGAGCAGTACTTC
CDR3 protein: CASSVNRDSYEQYF

J gene: TRBJ1-5
D gene: NA
clone size: NA
V gene: TRBV2
CDR3 DNA: TGTGCCAGCAGTGGCTCCTACAATCAGCCCCAGCATTTT
CDR3 protein: CASSGSYNQPQHF

J gene: TRBJ2-3
D gene: NA
clone size: NA
V gene: TRBV5-1
CDR3 DNA: TGCGCCAGCAACGACGGGGGAAGCACAGATACGCAGTATTTT
CDR3 protein: CASNDGGSTDTQYF

J gene: TRBJ2-7
D gene: TRBD1
clone size: NA
V gene: TRBV6-6
CDR3 DNA: TGTGCCAGCAGGTTGGGACAGGACGAGCAGTACTTC
CDR3 protein: CASRLGQDEQYF

J gene: TRBJ2-7
D gene: NA
clone size: NA
V gene: TRBV6-5
CDR3 DNA: TGTGCCAGCAGTTACTCGAGGCAGGGTGGCCACGAGCAGTACTTC
CDR3 protein: CASSYSRQGGHEQYF

J gene: TRBJ2-1
D gene: NA
clone size: NA
V gene: TRBV9
CDR3 DNA: TGTGCCAGCAGCACGACAGGTCAGCTGTTCTTC
CDR3 protein: CASSTTGQLFF

J gene: TRBJ2-5
D gene: NA
clone size: NA
V gene: TRBV6-5
CDR3 DNA: TGTGCCAGCAGTACGAGGGCAGGGAGCGGCCAGTACTTC
CDR3 protein: CASSTRAGSGQYF

J gene: TRBJ2-1
D gene: NA
clone size: NA
V gene: TRBV29-1
CDR3 DNA: TGCAGCGTTGTTCGTCACTCCTACAATGAGCAGTTCTTC
CDR3 protein: CSVVRHSYNEQFF

J gene: TRBJ2-2
D gene: NA
clone size: NA
V gene: TRBV28
CDR3 DNA: TGTGCCAGTATACAGGGAAACACCGGGGAGCTGTTTTTT
CDR3 protein: CASIQGNTGELFF

J gene: TRBJ2-1
D gene: TRBD1
clone size: many
V gene: TRBV5-1
CDR3 DNA: TGCGCCAGCAGCTCAACACAGGGGAAGGGTGAGCAGTTCTTC
CDR3 protein: CASSSTQGKGEQFF

J gene: TRBJ2-3
D gene: TRBD2
clone size: NA
V gene: TRBV4-3
CDR3 DNA: TGCGCCAGCAGCCGACTAGCGGGGGGGAGAGATACGCAGTATTTT
CDR3 protein: CASSRLAGGRDTQYF

J gene: TRBJ1-3
D gene: NA
clone size: NA
V gene: TRBV19
CDR3 DNA: TGTGCCAGTAGTATCGGGACCTCTGGAAACACCATATATTTT
CDR3 protein: CASSIGTSGNTIYF

J gene: TRBJ2-7
D gene: NA
clone size: NA
V gene: TRBV5-1
CDR3 DNA: TGCGCCAGCAGCTTGGTGTCGGATAGCTCCTACGAGCAGTACTTC
CDR3 protein: CASSLVSDSSYEQYF

J gene: TRBJ1-6
D gene: NA
clone size: NA
V gene: TRBV15
CDR3 DNA: TGTGCCACCAGCAGAGCGGCAGCGACGTACACAAATTCACCCCTCCACTTT
CDR3 protein: CATSRAAATYTNSPLHF

J gene: TRBJ1-2
D gene: TRBD1
clone size: NA
V gene: TRBV7-9
CDR3 DNA: TGTGCCGGCAGCTTAACCTTGGACAGGGCCTATGGCTACACCTTC
CDR3 protein: CAGSLTLDRAYGYTF

J gene: TRBJ1-4
D gene: NA
clone size: NA
V gene: TRBV30
CDR3 DNA: TGTGCCTGTTACCGACAAGCAACTAATGAAAAACTGTTTTTT
CDR3 protein: CACYRQATNEKLFF

J gene: TRBJ1-4
D gene: TRBD1
clone size: NA
V gene: TRBV5-4
CDR3 DNA: TGTGCCAGCAGCCAACAGGGGGCAAGGGAAAAACTGTTTTTT
CDR3 protein: CASSQQGAREKLFF

J gene: TRBJ1-1
D gene: NA
clone size: NA
V gene: TRBV6-6
CDR3 DNA: TGTGCCAGCAGTTACGGGGTTACTGAAGCTTTCTTT
CDR3 protein: CASSYGVTEAFF

J gene: TRBJ2-7
D gene: TRBD1
clone size: NA
V gene: TRBV10-3
CDR3 DNA: TGTGCCATCAAAGCCGCGAACAGGGGGGAGTCCGAGCAGTACTTC
CDR3 protein: CAIKAANRGESEQYF

J gene: TRBJ2-7
D gene: TRBD1
clone size: NA
V gene: TRBV6-1
CDR3 DNA: TGTGCCAGCAGCGCGGCCACAGGGGCATCCTACGAGCAGTACTTC
CDR3 protein: CASSAATGASYEQYF

J gene: TRBJ2-3
D gene: TRBD2
clone size: NA
V gene: TRBV18
CDR3 DNA: TGTGCCAGCTCCGTCCGGCTAGCGGGAAGCACAGATACGCAGTATTTT
CDR3 protein: CASSVRLAGSTDTQYF

J gene: TRBJ1-2
D gene: TRBD1
clone size: NA
V gene: TRBV6-5
CDR3 DNA: TGTGCCAGCCTGGGACAGGGCGTTATTGGCTACACCTTC
CDR3 protein: CASLGQGVIGYTF

J gene: TRBJ1-1
D gene: NA
clone size: NA
V gene: TRBV5-4
CDR3 DNA: TGTGCCAGCGAGGGCAGGGAAAGTACTGAAGCTTTCTTT
CDR3 protein: CASEGRESTEAFF

J gene: TRBJ2-7
D gene: NA
clone size: NA
V gene: TRBV2
CDR3 DNA: TGTGCCAGCAGTCAGGAGAACTACGAGCAGTACTTC
CDR3 protein: CASSQENYEQYF

J gene: TRBJ1-4
D gene: NA
clone size: NA
V gene: TRBV11-2
CDR3 DNA: TGTGCCAGCAGCGCGGGACGGCAAGAAAAACTGTTTTTT
CDR3 protein: CASSAGRQEKLFF

J gene: TRBJ1-2
D gene: NA
clone size: NA
V gene: TRBV13
CDR3 DNA: TGTGCCAGCAGCCCCAGCCAGGGCTATGGCTACACCTTC
CDR3 protein: CASSPSQGYGYTF

J gene: TRBJ2-3
D gene: TRBD1
clone size: NA
V gene: TRBV4-3
CDR3 DNA: TGCGCCAGCAGCCAAGATTTTCGACAGGGGTGGGGAACTAGCACAGATACGCAGTATTTT
CDR3 protein: CASSQDFRQGWGTSTDTQYF

J gene: TRBJ2-7
D gene: TRBD2
clone size: NA
V gene: TRBV9
CDR3 DNA: TGTGCCAGCAGCGTAGGGAGTAGCGGGGGATACGAGCAGTACTTC
CDR3 protein: CASSVGSSGGYEQYF

J gene: TRBJ2-2
D gene: NA
clone size: NA
V gene: TRBV7-9
CDR3 DNA: TGTGCCAGCAGCCCCGGGGTAGGAGTCACCGGGGAGCTGTTTTTT
CDR3 protein: CASSPGVGVTGELFF

J gene: TRBJ2-1
D gene: NA
clone size: NA
V gene: TRBV7-7
CDR3 DNA: TGTGCCAGCAGCTTAGCGCATTCAAATGAGCAGTTCTTC
CDR3 protein: CASSLAHSNEQFF

J gene: TRBJ2-7
D gene: TRBD1
clone size: NA
V gene: TRBV19
CDR3 DNA: TGTGCCAGTAGTTACCGGGACAGGGGCTACGAGCAGTACTTC
CDR3 protein: CASSYRDRGYEQYF

J gene: TRBJ1-3
D gene: TRBD1
clone size: once
V gene: TRBV7-2
CDR3 DNA: TGTGCCAGCAGGGGGACAGGGACTGGAAACACCATATATTTT
CDR3 protein: CASRGTGTGNTIYF

J gene: TRBJ2-3
D gene: NA
clone size: NA
V gene: TRBV7-2
CDR3 DNA: TGTGCCAGCAGCTACCCACCCGGTACGCAGTATTTT
CDR3 protein: CASSYPPGTQYF